The rows below give T cell receptor beta chains drawn from one sample of a study of T cell clones after liver transplantation. Produced via immunoSEQ multiplex PCR; TCRdb's table is partial and in-frame only. The data hold 72,000 or so clones, with around four fifths observed a single time. The input for sequencing was CD4+ T cells from blood, taken at the 22-month timepoint. The source is a human patient who received a liver transplant. Some T cells could come from the graft donor. The conserved cysteine and the conserved F or W are not part of the CDR3 here. Rows give clone size only sometimes, using once, few, many, or a class for an expanded clone.

V gene	J gene	CDR3 length	clone size	CDR3 protein
TRBV5-1	TRBJ2-5	14	-	ASSAGTLAGQETQY
TRBV11-3	TRBJ2-5	11	-	ASSLVWQETQY
TRBV5-1	TRBJ2-1	12	-	ASSWTSGYNEQF
TRBV4-2	TRBJ1-4	14	-	ASSQVGDQGREKLF
TRBV23-1	TRBJ2-7	11	few	ASSQDRANEQY
TRBV6-1	TRBJ2-7	10	medium-sized	ASRSESYEQY
TRBV19	TRBJ2-7	12	few	ASSIGQTTYEQY
TRBV5-4	TRBJ2-3	14	-	ASSPSGGMGTDTQY
TRBV27	TRBJ2-7	12	-	ASSRLAVPYEQY
TRBV10-2	TRBJ1-1	11	-	ASSETRGQGAF
TRBV10-3	TRBJ2-7	11	-	AISEYEGVEQY
TRBV11-3	TRBJ1-1	11	-	ASSLTPDTEAF
TRBV30	TRBJ2-3	11	-	AWRRQGSDTQY
TRBV6-5	TRBJ1-4	12	-	ASQFKGGTEKLF
TRBV7-3	TRBJ2-1	13	-	ASSLARGAHNEQF
TRBV19	TRBJ2-1	14	-	ASSRRQGASDNEQF
TRBV27	TRBJ1-1	17	-	ASTPNGQGGLRYYTEAF
TRBV18	TRBJ2-5	13	-	ASSLSPGAEETQY
TRBV7-9	TRBJ2-2	12	-	ASSLDVDTGELF
TRBV13	TRBJ2-7	14	-	ASSLASAVGTYEQY
TRBV5-6	TRBJ1-1	10	-	ASSLPDREAF
TRBV4-3	TRBJ1-2	14	-	ASSQVGAGRFSGYT
TRBV2	TRBJ2-2	13	-	ASSVRDRYTGELF
TRBV15	TRBJ1-5	10	-	ATSRAGQPQH
TRBV5-6	TRBJ1-5	13	-	ASSLVGVVDQPQH
TRBV4-3	TRBJ1-4	13	-	ASSQDPALVQKLF
TRBV5-1	TRBJ2-1	11	-	ASSSAAGREQF
TRBV9	TRBJ2-5	14	once	ANLYGTSGVGETQY
TRBV6-5	TRBJ1-1	13	-	ASSSIGTEHTEAF
TRBV20-1	TRBJ1-2	9	-	SAPRGYGYT
TRBV10-3	TRBJ2-1	9	-	AISEGQGMV
TRBV6-6	TRBJ2-7	14	-	ASSYSKDSPTYEQY
TRBV12-5	TRBJ2-7	11	-	ASAQDVAYEQY
TRBV9	TRBJ2-5	13	-	ASSVGLAGEETQY
TRBV6-6	TRBJ2-2	13	-	ASSSTGTSGKELF
TRBV6-1	TRBJ1-6	10	-	ASQGQDIALH
TRBV4-2	TRBJ2-5	13	-	ASSQGGVSGETQY
TRBV19	TRBJ2-5	13	-	ASSGDRGAGETQY
TRBV7-8	TRBJ1-2	13	once	ASSPRQGVQYGYT